The TCR beta chain under discussion was sequenced for a study of shared clonotypes between healthy human individuals. The V and J ends lost 4 bases and 0 bases respectively, with 14 bases between them. CDR3 length equals 15 residues. Germline V gene sequence: CDR1 SGHDT, CDR2 YYEEEE. Sequencing was performed with immunoSEQ multiplex PCR; in TCRdb, only in-frame clones are kept and a portion is missing. The sample has roughly 1 million clones; about 70% are singletons. Specimen: memory CD4+ T cells sorted from blood. Subset noted: CD45RA-negative fraction. The receptor comes from a man aged 18-30 years in good health. This chain links TRBV5-6 with TRBJ2-7, with D unclear. The DNA for the CDR3 is TGTGCCAGCAGCCTGTATATGTCAAGCTCCTACGAGCAGTACTTC. Protein sequence: CASSLYMSSSYEQYF. Looking up the rest from reference TRBV5-6 and TRBJ2-7 gives the full variable domain: DAGVTQSPTHLIKTRGQQVTLRCSPKSGHDTVSWYQQALGQGPQFIFQYYEEEERQRGNFPDRFSGHQFPNYSSELNVNALLLGDSALYLCASSLYMSSSYEQYFGPGTRLTVT.